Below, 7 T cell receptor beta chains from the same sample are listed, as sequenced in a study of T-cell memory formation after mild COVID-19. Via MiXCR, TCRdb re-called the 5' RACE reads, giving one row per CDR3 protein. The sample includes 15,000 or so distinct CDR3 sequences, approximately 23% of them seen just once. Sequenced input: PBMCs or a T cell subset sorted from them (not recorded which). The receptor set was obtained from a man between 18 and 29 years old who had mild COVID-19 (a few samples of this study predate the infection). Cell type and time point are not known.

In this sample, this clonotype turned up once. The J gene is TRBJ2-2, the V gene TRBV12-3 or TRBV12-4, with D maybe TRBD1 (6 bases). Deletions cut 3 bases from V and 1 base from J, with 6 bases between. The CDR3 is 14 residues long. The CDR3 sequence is CASSLGQNTGELFF. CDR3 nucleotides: TGTGCCAGCAGTTTGGGACAGAACACCGGGGAGCTGTTTTTT.

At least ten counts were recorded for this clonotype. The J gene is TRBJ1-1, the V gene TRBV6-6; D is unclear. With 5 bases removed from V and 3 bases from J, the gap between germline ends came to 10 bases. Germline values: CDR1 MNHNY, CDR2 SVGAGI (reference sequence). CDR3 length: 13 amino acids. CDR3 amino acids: CASSPGPYTEAFF. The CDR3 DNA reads TGTGCCAGCAGTCCAGGACCTTACACTGAAGCTTTCTTT.

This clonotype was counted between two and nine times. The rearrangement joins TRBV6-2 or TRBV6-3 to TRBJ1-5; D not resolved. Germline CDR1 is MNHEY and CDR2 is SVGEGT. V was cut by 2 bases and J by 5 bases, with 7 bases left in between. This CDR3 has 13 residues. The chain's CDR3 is CASSYGLDQPQHF. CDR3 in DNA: TGTGCCAGCAGTTACGGACTAGATCAGCCCCAGCATTTT.

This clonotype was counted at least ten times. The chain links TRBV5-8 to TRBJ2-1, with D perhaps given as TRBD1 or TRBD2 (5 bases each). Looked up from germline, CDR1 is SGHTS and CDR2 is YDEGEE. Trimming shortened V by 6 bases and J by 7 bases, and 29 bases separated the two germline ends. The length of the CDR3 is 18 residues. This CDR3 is CASIPGYQGRGFGNEQFF. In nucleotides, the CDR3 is TGTGCCAGCATCCCCGGGTACCAGGGCCGAGGGTTCGGGAATGAGCAGTTCTTC.

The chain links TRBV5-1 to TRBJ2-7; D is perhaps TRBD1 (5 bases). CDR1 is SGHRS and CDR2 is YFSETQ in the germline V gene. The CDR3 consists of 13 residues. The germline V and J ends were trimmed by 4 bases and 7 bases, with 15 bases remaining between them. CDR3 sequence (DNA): TGCGCCAGCAGCCCTGACAGACCAGGAGAGCAGTACTTC. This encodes CASSPDRPGEQYF.

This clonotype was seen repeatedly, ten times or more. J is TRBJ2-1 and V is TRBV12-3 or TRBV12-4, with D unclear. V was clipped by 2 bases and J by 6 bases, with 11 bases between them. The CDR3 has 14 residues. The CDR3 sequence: CASSLSVLGNEQFF. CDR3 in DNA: TGTGCCAGCAGTTTAAGTGTCCTTGGCAATGAGCAGTTCTTC.

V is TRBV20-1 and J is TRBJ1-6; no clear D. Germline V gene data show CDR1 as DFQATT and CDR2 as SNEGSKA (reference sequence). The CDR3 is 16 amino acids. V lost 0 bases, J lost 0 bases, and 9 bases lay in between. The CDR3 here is CSARDWRSSYNSPLHF. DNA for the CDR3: TGCAGTGCTAGAGATTGGAGGAGCTCCTATAATTCACCCCTCCACTTT.